This T cell receptor (beta chain) stems from a study of graft-versus-host responses after intestinal transplantation. Study as a whole: Anti-thymocyte globulin induction preceded about 3 years of tacrolimus and steroid maintenance in all recipients.

Trimming shortened V by 4 bases and J by 8 bases, and 11 bases separated the two germline ends. The germline V gene has CDR1 MNHNY and CDR2 SVGAGI (reference sequence). The CDR3 is made up of 12 amino acids. The authors combined approximately 200,000 CFSE-labeled responder cells with approximately 200,000 irradiated, violet-dye-labeled stimulator cells in plates. Upon completion of the reaction, proliferating CFSE-low responders, both CD3+CD4+ and CD3+CD8+, were sorted. Study-wide results and caveats: Early after transplant, HvG declines were associated with peak levels of circulating GvH clones.

Here immunoSEQ multiplex PCR was the method, and the copy in TCRdb shows in-frame clones only, minus some. Counted here are over 15,000 clones, around 41% occurring once; the ten biggest clones make up more than 3%. This clonotype was obtained from a human patient who received an intestinal transplant. The genes are TRBV6-6 and TRBJ1-2; unclear D gene. Sequences were derived from alloreactive CD8+ T cells from a mixed lymphocyte reaction culture, sampled before intestinal transplant. Regarding subset: CFSE-low proliferating T cells sorted from roughly six-day pre-transplant mixed lymphocyte reaction (GvH or HvG direction). This CDR3 reads CASSSPMRGYTF. CDR3 DNA: TGTGCCAGCAGTTCCCCTATGAGGGGCTACACCTTC.